The present entry profiles one TCR beta chain with its context. Its cognate antigen is unknown. Data came from immunoSEQ multiplex PCR; TCRdb stores just in-frame clones and leaves some out. Here the sample spans approximately 150,000 clones, around 83% being singletons. The data were taken from a study of T cell responses to AZD1222 COVID-19 vaccine. Study findings and constraints: There were repertoire samples only from the period after the peak T cell response. Most donors were white British, females outnumbered males, and clonal diversity was possibly underestimated.

Sequenced material: peripheral blood, taken 28 days after the second AZD1222 dose. The clonotype originates from an adult who received the AZD1222 COVID-19 vaccine.

The CDR3 protein is CASLSPRGYEQYF. DNA for the CDR3: TGTGCCAGCCTCTCGCCTAGGGGCTACGAGCAGTACTTC. The rearrangement links TRBV2 to TRBJ2-7, with a weak D call TRBD1 (5 bases). Germline CDR1 reads SNHLY; CDR2 reads FYNNEI. V gave up 8 bases and J gave up 3 bases, with 14 bases separating them. The CDR3 is made up of 13 amino acids.